These T cell receptor beta chains were read from a single sample in a study of tumor-infiltrating lymphocytes in primary liver carcinoma. MiXCR, applied by TCRdb to the multiplex PCR reads, yields one record per CDR3 protein. The sample gives 150,000 to 200,000 distinct CDR3 sequences, around 81% of which show up once; about a sixth is in the top ten. The material sequenced was tumor tissue from primary liver carcinoma. The receptor source for this set is a man between 40 and 49 years old with primary liver carcinoma and hepatitis B virus infection. The CDR3 runs from the conserved cysteine through the conserved F or W. The order of the fields is D gene, J gene, clone size, V gene, CDR3 DNA, CDR3 protein. The D gene is left open where the match is weak. Clone size, where shown, is once, few, many, or a class for clones that have expanded.

D gene: -; J gene: TRBJ1-5; clone size: -; V gene: TRBV29-1; CDR3 DNA: TGCAGCGTTATCGGACGGATCAATCAGCCCCAACATTTT; CDR3 protein: CSVIGRINQPQHF
D gene: TRBD2; J gene: TRBJ2-2; clone size: -; V gene: TRBV5-4; CDR3 DNA: TGTGGCAGCAGCTCGACTAGCGCGAATACCGGTGAGCTGTTTTTT; CDR3 protein: CGSSSTSANTGELFF
D gene: -; J gene: TRBJ1-5; clone size: -; V gene: TRBV29-1; CDR3 DNA: TGCTCCGGAGGAGGAGCGAATCAGCCCCAGCATTTT; CDR3 protein: CSGGGANQPQHF
D gene: -; J gene: TRBJ2-1; clone size: -; V gene: TRBV29-1; CDR3 DNA: TGCAGCGTTGTATTGACTAACGGGATAAATGAACAGTTCTTC; CDR3 protein: CSVVLTNGINEQFF
D gene: -; J gene: TRBJ2-3; clone size: -; V gene: TRBV5-1; CDR3 DNA: TGCGTCAACAACCCCTGGGACGGAGATACGCAGTATTTT; CDR3 protein: CVNNPWDGDTQYF
D gene: -; J gene: TRBJ2-1; clone size: -; V gene: TRBV11-3; CDR3 DNA: TGTGCCTGCAGCTCAGGCGTCTCGAACAATGAGCAATTCTTC; CDR3 protein: CACSSGVSNNEQFF
D gene: -; J gene: TRBJ2-1; clone size: -; V gene: TRBV6-1; CDR3 DNA: TGTGCCAGCAGATCAGGGAGCACATCTAGCGATGAGCAGTTCTTC; CDR3 protein: CASRSGSTSSDEQFF
D gene: TRBD2; J gene: TRBJ2-2; clone size: -; V gene: TRBV4-2; CDR3 DNA: TGTGCCAGCAGCCTAGGGGGCCTAGCGGGAGATTTCAGGGAGCTCTTTTTT; CDR3 protein: CASSLGGLAGDFRELFF
D gene: -; J gene: TRBJ2-5; clone size: -; V gene: TRBV4-2; CDR3 DNA: TGTGCCAGTAGACAAGACCTGGGATCGGTGGAGACCCAGTATTTC; CDR3 protein: CASRQDLGSVETQYF
D gene: -; J gene: TRBJ2-1; clone size: many; V gene: TRBV30; CDR3 DNA: TGTGCCTGGAGTCTCCTCAATGAGCAGTTCTTC; CDR3 protein: CAWSLLNEQFF
D gene: -; J gene: TRBJ1-5; clone size: -; V gene: TRBV6-2/TRBV6-3; CDR3 DNA: TGTGCCAGCAGTTCGAGACTAGCGGGGACAAGTGCTAGCACAGATATGCAGCATTTT; CDR3 protein: CASSSRLAGTSASTDMQHF
D gene: -; J gene: TRBJ2-3; clone size: -; V gene: TRBV6-1; CDR3 DNA: TGTGCCGCAGCCCCCAGAGGGGCGATGACAGATACGCAGTATTTC; CDR3 protein: CAAAPRGAMTDTQYF
D gene: -; J gene: TRBJ1-5; clone size: -; V gene: TRBV19; CDR3 DNA: TGTGCCAGTAGTAATGGACCTAGCAATCATCCCCAGCATTTT; CDR3 protein: CASSNGPSNHPQHF
D gene: TRBD1; J gene: TRBJ2-2; clone size: many; V gene: TRBV19; CDR3 DNA: TGTGCCAGTAGCCACCCTTCAATGACAGGGGGCGCGCCCGGGGAGCTGTTTTTT; CDR3 protein: CASSHPSMTGGAPGELFF
D gene: -; J gene: TRBJ2-3; clone size: -; V gene: TRBV11-2; CDR3 DNA: TGTACCAGCAGCAGAAGAAATACAGGGAACGCAGATACGCAGTATTTT; CDR3 protein: CTSSRRNTGNADTQYF
D gene: TRBD2; J gene: TRBJ2-7; clone size: -; V gene: TRBV29-1; CDR3 DNA: TGCAGCGCCCAGGGGCTAGCGGGAGATTACGAGCAATGCTTC; CDR3 protein: CSAQGLAGDYEQCF
D gene: -; J gene: TRBJ2-1; clone size: -; V gene: TRBV5-4; CDR3 DNA: TGTGCCAGCAGCCTTGGAGGCGGGAACAATGAGAAGTTCTTC; CDR3 protein: CASSLGGGNNEKFF
D gene: TRBD2; J gene: TRBJ2-2; clone size: -; V gene: TRBV5-1; CDR3 DNA: TGCGCCAGCAGTCGACTCCCCCAAGGGACGGGGGGCACCGGGGAGCTGTTTTTT; CDR3 protein: CASSRLPQGTGGTGELFF
D gene: -; J gene: TRBJ1-2; clone size: -; V gene: TRBV28; CDR3 DNA: TGTGCCAGCAGTTTGGCCACAGACTATGGCTACATCTTC; CDR3 protein: CASSLATDYGYIF
D gene: TRBD1; J gene: TRBJ1-1; clone size: -; V gene: TRBV4-2; CDR3 DNA: TGTACCAGCAGCCAAGTGGTGACAGGGGGCACTGAAGCTTTCTTT; CDR3 protein: CTSSQVVTGGTEAFF
D gene: TRBD2; J gene: TRBJ2-2; clone size: once; V gene: TRBV7-2; CDR3 DNA: TGTGTCAACAGCTTATTAGCGGGAGTCCGCACCGGGGAGTTGTTTTTT; CDR3 protein: CVNSLLAGVRTGELFF
D gene: -; J gene: TRBJ1-3; clone size: once; V gene: TRBV6-1; CDR3 DNA: TGTGCCAACAGTGATCTGTTAGTGACCTCCTCTGGAAACACCATATATTTT; CDR3 protein: CANSDLLVTSSGNTIYF
D gene: -; J gene: TRBJ2-6; clone size: -; V gene: TRBV11-2; CDR3 DNA: TGTACCACCCAGTGGCCGCGCTCTGGGGCCAACATCCTGACTTTC; CDR3 protein: CTTQWPRSGANILTF
D gene: -; J gene: TRBJ2-1; clone size: -; V gene: TRBV4-2; CDR3 DNA: TGTGCAGACAGCCAAGAAACCAGCGGATCCTACAATGAGCAGTTCTTC; CDR3 protein: CADSQETSGSYNEQFF
D gene: -; J gene: TRBJ2-1; clone size: -; V gene: TRBV6-1; CDR3 DNA: TGTGCCACCTCGGCAGGGCCGGCCTTCAATGAGCAGTTCTTC; CDR3 protein: CATSAGPAFNEQFF
D gene: TRBD2; J gene: TRBJ2-2; clone size: -; V gene: TRBV29-1; CDR3 DNA: TGCAGCGTTGTACTAGCGGGAGATTACACCGGGGAGTTGTTTTTT; CDR3 protein: CSVVLAGDYTGELFF
D gene: TRBD1; J gene: TRBJ2-2; clone size: -; V gene: TRBV29-1; CDR3 DNA: TGCGGCGTTCAGGGACAGGGGGCGCCAGGGGAGCTGTTTTTT; CDR3 protein: CGVQGQGAPGELFF
D gene: TRBD1; J gene: TRBJ2-7; clone size: many; V gene: TRBV7-9; CDR3 DNA: TGTGCCAGCAGCTTATGGAGGACAGGGGTGGAGGAGCAGTACTTC; CDR3 protein: CASSLWRTGVEEQYF
D gene: -; J gene: TRBJ2-4; clone size: many; V gene: TRBV28; CDR3 DNA: TGTGCCAGCAGTCTATGGCAGGGGACTAAGATTCAGTACTTC; CDR3 protein: CASSLWQGTKIQYF
D gene: TRBD1; J gene: TRBJ1-5; clone size: -; V gene: TRBV28; CDR3 DNA: TGTACCAGCAGGTCGACAGGGGCTTCCCGGCCCCAGCATTTT; CDR3 protein: CTSRSTGASRPQHF
D gene: TRBD2; J gene: TRBJ2-1; clone size: -; V gene: TRBV29-1; CDR3 DNA: TGCAGCTTGTTGACCAGCGGGATGGGCAATGAGCAGTTCTTC; CDR3 protein: CSLLTSGMGNEQFF
D gene: -; J gene: TRBJ1-5; clone size: once; V gene: TRBV29-1; CDR3 DNA: TGCAGCGCCGGAGCGGGAGTGAATCAGCCACAGCATTTT; CDR3 protein: CSAGAGVNQPQHF
D gene: TRBD2; J gene: TRBJ2-1; clone size: -; V gene: TRBV5-8; CDR3 DNA: TGTGCCAGCAGCTCGGGACTAACGGGATTATACAATGAGCAGTTCTTT; CDR3 protein: CASSSGLTGLYNEQFF
D gene: -; J gene: TRBJ2-7; clone size: -; V gene: TRBV11-1; CDR3 DNA: TGTGCCAGCAGGGGTAAGCGATCCGACGAGCAGTATTTC; CDR3 protein: CASRGKRSDEQYF
D gene: TRBD1; J gene: TRBJ1-2; clone size: -; V gene: TRBV7-9; CDR3 DNA: TGTGCCGGCAGCTACAGACCCCAGGGGGGGCGCAACTATGGCTACACCTTC; CDR3 protein: CAGSYRPQGGRNYGYTF
D gene: TRBD2; J gene: TRBJ2-2; clone size: -; V gene: TRBV6-5; CDR3 DNA: TGTGCCACTTACTCCGGACTAGATACCAGGGAGCTGTTTTTT; CDR3 protein: CATYSGLDTRELFF
D gene: -; J gene: TRBJ2-1; clone size: -; V gene: TRBV11-3; CDR3 DNA: TGTGCCAGCAGTATACTAACGGGAGCCGGGCAGTTCTTC; CDR3 protein: CASSILTGAGQFF
D gene: -; J gene: TRBJ2-5; clone size: once; V gene: TRBV6-2/TRBV6-3; CDR3 DNA: TGTGCCAGCAGTTCCCGGACAGTTATGGATACCCAGTACTTC; CDR3 protein: CASSSRTVMDTQYF
D gene: -; J gene: TRBJ2-1; clone size: once; V gene: TRBV11-3; CDR3 DNA: TGTGCAAGCAGCTTAGGCGTCCCGAACAATGAGCAGTTGTTC; CDR3 protein: CASSLGVPNNEQLF
D gene: -; J gene: TRBJ1-1; clone size: -; V gene: TRBV29-1; CDR3 DNA: TGCAACGTTGATGTGGGGTGGGGAATGAACACTGAAGCTTTCTTT; CDR3 protein: CNVDVGWGMNTEAFF